A single sample is the source of the 23 T cell receptor beta chains below, sequenced in a study of blood T cell repertoires in COVID-19. Profiled with immunoSEQ multiplex PCR; TCRdb holds only in-frame clones, not every one. The sample includes 40,000 or so clones, about 79% of them seen just once. The sequenced material came from peripheral blood. Source of these receptors: a human donor with acute or convalescent COVID-19. The donor label of this sample is uncertain.

This clone was detected a few times. CDR3 sequence (DNA): TGTGCCAGCAGCCCGGGGTGGGGCAATCAGCCCCAGCATTTT. Its translation is CASSPGWGNQPQHF. The chain uses TRBV9 and TRBJ1-5; unclear D gene. Trimming cost V 4 bases and J 2 bases, with 10 bases left between them. Germline CDR1 and CDR2: SGDLS and YYNGEE. This CDR3 has 14 amino acids.

This clone appeared once. The V and J genes are TRBV3-1 (or the pseudogene TRBV3-2) and TRBJ2-1; D ambiguous. Germline V lookup: CDR1 LGHDT, CDR2 YNNKEL (reference sequence). This CDR3 comprises 15 residues. V gave up 0 bases and J gave up 1 base, with 7 bases separating them. The CDR3 bases are TGTGCCAGCAGCCAAGACCCTCTATCCTACAATGAGCAGTTCTTC. Its translation: CASSQDPLSYNEQFF.

This chain joins TRBV7-6 and TRBJ1-4; 10 positions match TRBD1. CDR3 size: 14 residues. Germline loops: CDR1 SGHVS, CDR2 FNYEAQ. Trimming removed 4 bases from V and 6 bases from J; junction bases left unmatched: 2. CDR3 DNA sequence: TGTGCCAGCAGCTCCGGGACAGGGGATGAAAAACTGTTTTTT. Translated: CASSSGTGDEKLFF.

This clone is a singleton in its sample. The chain has TRBV7-9 and TRBJ2-5, with 10 bases matching TRBD1. The length of the CDR3 is 15 residues. The germline gives CDR1 SEHNR, CDR2 FQNEAQ (reference sequence). The junction had 7 bases not matched to a gene; V was cut back by 4 bases and J by 5 bases. CDR3 nucleotides: TGTGCCAGCAGCTCGGGACAGGGGTTTGGGGAGACCCAGTACTTC. This codes for CASSSGQGFGETQYF.

This chain connects TRBV5-1 to TRBJ2-7; possibly TRBD1 for D (6 bases). The germline gives CDR1 SGHRS, CDR2 YFSETQ. The CDR3 contains 15 residues. Trimming pared 0 bases from V and 0 bases from J, leaving 10 bases between. Written as DNA, the CDR3 is TGCGCCAGCAGCTTGGGGACAGTTTACTCCTACGAGCAGTACTTC. Its protein product is CASSLGTVYSYEQYF.

This chain uses TRBV5-1 with TRBJ2-7; TRBD2 aligns across 10 bases. This CDR3 comprises 15 residues. Germline CDR1 and CDR2: SGHRS and YFSETQ. Trimming removed 0 bases from V and 3 bases from J; junction bases left unmatched: 3. Written as DNA, the CDR3 is TGCGCCAGCAGCTTGGTCCCTAGCGGGAGCTACGAGCAGTACTTC. Its protein is CASSLVPSGSYEQYF.

V usage is TRBV7-3 and J usage is TRBJ2-1; TRBD2 agrees at 12 bases. J lost 8 bases, V lost 3 bases, and 5 bases had no gene match. In germline, CDR1 is SGHTA, CDR2 FQGTGA. The CDR3 is made up of 15 amino acids. In DNA, the CDR3 is TGTGCCAGCAGCTTCGGACTAGCGGGATTCGATGAGCAGTTCTTC. It translates to CASSFGLAGFDEQFF.

This chain joins TRBV6-5 and TRBJ2-7; unclear D gene. Trimming pared 3 bases from V and 0 bases from J, leaving 9 bases between. CDR3 size: 14 residues. The germline V gene has CDR1 MNHEY and CDR2 SVGAGI. As DNA, the CDR3 is TGTGCCAGCAGTTATTCAGAAAGCTCCTACGAGCAGTACTTC. Protein sequence: CASSYSESSYEQYF.

The chain employs TRBV27 and TRBJ2-2; tentative D call: TRBD2 (6 bases). The germline V gene has CDR1 MNHEY and CDR2 SMNVEV (reference sequence). This CDR3 is built from 16 residues. The ends were cut back, 3 bases at V and 7 bases at J, with 18 bases in the middle. Here the CDR3 reads CASSFSFGLTGGELFF. The CDR3, as DNA: TGTGCCAGCAGTTTTTCCTTCGGACTAACCGGCGGGGAGCTGTTTTTT.

The CDR3 DNA sequence: TGTGCCAGCAGCCCGCTCGGACAGGGGGCCTCTGGAAACACCATATATTTT. This sequence encodes CASSPLGQGASGNTIYF. The chain recombines TRBV14 with TRBJ1-3; 11 bases line up with TRBD1. The CDR3 has 17 residues. V was pared by 4 bases and J by 0 bases, with 5 bases of the junction left unmatched. Germline V gene lookup returns CDR1 SGHDN and CDR2 FVKESK.

In this sample, this clone turned up once. This rearrangement joins TRBV7-9 to TRBJ2-7; 9 nucleotides agree with TRBD1. Germline loops: CDR1 SEHNR, CDR2 FQNEAQ (reference sequence). The J segment lost 0 bases and the V segment lost 3 bases, leaving 9 bases of the junction unmatched. The CDR3 contains 17 residues. The CDR3 protein is CASSFLGQGLSSYEQYF. The CDR3 nucleotides read TGTGCCAGCAGCTTTTTGGGACAGGGACTGAGCTCCTACGAGCAGTACTTC.

This chain links TRBV4-1 with TRBJ1-2; the match to TRBD1 covers 9 bases. The V and J ends lost 1 base and 4 bases, in that order; junction bases with no gene match: 7. CDR3 length equals 16 residues. Per the germline V gene, CDR1 is MGHRA and CDR2 is YSYEKL. The CDR3 here is CASSQGQGVPLYGYTF. The CDR3 DNA reads as TGCGCCAGCAGCCAAGGACAGGGGGTTCCCCTCTATGGCTACACCTTC.

The V and J genes are TRBV27 and TRBJ2-7, with 7 bases fitting TRBD2. Germline CDR1 reads MNHEY; CDR2 reads SMNVEV (reference sequence). The CDR3 totals 14 residues. The V segment lost 7 bases and the J segment 6 bases; nucleotides outside the gene matches: 12. For the CDR3, the DNA is TGTGCCAGCACCCCCGCTAGCCGGGGGGTCGAGCAGTACTTC. Its protein product is CASTPASRGVEQYF.

This clone was recorded many times. V and J are TRBV3-1 (or the pseudogene TRBV3-2) and TRBJ2-1; TRBD2 matches 15 bases. Germline V gene data show CDR1 as LGHDT and CDR2 as YNNKEL (reference sequence). The length of the CDR3 is 22 residues. V lost 3 bases, J lost 5 bases, and 20 bases stayed unmatched. CDR3: CASSQVLSEGTSGGPRDNEQFF. CDR3 DNA: TGTGCCAGCAGCCAGGTCCTTTCCGAAGGGACTAGCGGGGGGCCGCGGGACAATGAGCAGTTCTTC.

This chain joins TRBV5-1 and TRBJ2-7, with a tentative D call TRBD1 (5 bases). Per germline, CDR1 SGHRS and CDR2 YFSETQ. With 2 bases removed from V and 6 bases from J, the gap between germline ends came to 12 bases. This CDR3 has 13 amino acids. The DNA for the CDR3 is TGCGCCAGCAGCTTTCCGGCAGGGATCGAGCAGTACTTC. It is translated as CASSFPAGIEQYF.

As to this clone: Different DNA sequences within this sample yield the same CDR3. This chain uses TRBV5-1 with TRBJ2-7; 8 nucleotides align to TRBD1. Germline values: CDR1 SGHRS, CDR2 YFSETQ. The CDR3 consists of 15 residues. After removal of 4 bases from V and 1 base from J, the junction contained 7 bases not matched to a gene. CDR3 DNA: TGCGCCAGCAGCCCTGGACAGGGAGCATCCTACGAGCAGTACTTC. Its translation is CASSPGQGASYEQYF.

The rearrangement links TRBV5-6 to TRBJ1-2, with D hard to call. This CDR3 has 15 residues. V lost 0 bases and J 8 bases, leaving 17 bases between the germline ends. Germline loops: CDR1 SGHDT, CDR2 YYEEEE. CDR3 sequence: CASSLGLQAEYGYTF. In DNA form, the CDR3 reads TGTGCCAGCAGCTTGGGGCTTCAAGCGGAGTACGGCTACACCTTC. Combining the CDR3 with reference TRBV5-6 and TRBJ1-2 gives the whole variable domain DAGVTQSPTHLIKTRGQQVTLRCSPKSGHDTVSWYQQALGQGPQFIFQYYEEEERQRGNFPDRFSGHQFPNYSSELNVNALLLGDSALYLCASSLGLQAEYGYTFGSGTRLTVV.

The chain joins TRBV19 to TRBJ2-2; D is unclear. This CDR3 has 13 amino acids. The ends were cut back, 3 bases at V and 10 bases at J, with 12 bases in the middle. In germline, CDR1 is LNHDA, CDR2 SQIVND (reference sequence). CDR3 nucleotide sequence: TGTGCCAGTAGTATCCCCCCAGGTCTGGAGCTGTTTTTT. It yields the protein CASSIPPGLELFF. The full variable domain, its missing parts supplied by reference TRBV19 and TRBJ2-2, is DGGITQSPKYLFRKEGQNVTLSCEQNLNHDAMYWYRQDPGQGLRLIYYSQIVNDFQKGDIAEGYSVSREKKESFPLTVTSAQKNPTAFYLCASSIPPGLELFFGEGSRLTVL.

The CDR3 DNA is TGTGCCAGCAGTTTCTTAGCGGGAAATGAGCAGTTCTTC. Residues: CASSFLAGNEQFF. The chain carries TRBV27 and TRBJ2-1; 8 nucleotides match TRBD2. The CDR3 runs to 13 residues. The germline gives CDR1 MNHEY, CDR2 SMNVEV (reference sequence). With 3 bases clipped from V and 7 bases from J, the junction kept 2 bases outside the gene matches.

This chain links TRBV7-8 with TRBJ2-2; TRBD2 agrees at 7 bases. Trimming cost V 0 bases and J 1 base; bases outside gene matches: 5. The CDR3 sequence is 17 residues long. CDR1 and CDR2 from the germline V gene are SGHVS and FQNEAQ. CDR3 region: CASSLASGEGNTGELFF. The CDR3 DNA is TGTGCCAGCAGCTTAGCGAGTGGGGAGGGGAACACCGGGGAGCTGTTTTTT. The whole variable domain, filled in from reference TRBV7-8 and TRBJ2-2, reads GAGVSQSPRYKVAKRGQDVALRCDPISGHVSLFWYQQALGQGPEFLTYFQNEAQLDKSGLPSDRFFAERPEGSVSTLKIQRTQQEDSAVYLCASSLASGEGNTGELFFGEGSRLTVL.

The chain is built from TRBV2 and TRBJ2-1; TRBD1 agrees at 12 bases. The CDR3 runs 15 residues. Trimming at V came to 4 bases and at J to 2 bases, leaving 0 bases not matched to a gene. Germline V lookup: CDR1 SNHLY, CDR2 FYNNEI. CDR3 coding DNA: TGTGCCAGCAGTGGGGACAGGGGGCCCTACAATGAGCAGTTCTTC. Amino acids: CASSGDRGPYNEQFF.

This clone was counted once. CDR3 in amino acids: CASGGAGKAYEQYF. Here the CDR3 DNA reads TGTGCCAGCGGGGGGGCAGGGAAGGCCTACGAGCAGTACTTC. The chain joins TRBV28 to TRBJ2-7; possibly TRBD2 for D (7 bases). Trimming removed 8 bases at V and 2 bases at J, with 16 bases between. CDR1 and CDR2 (germline): MDHEN, SYDVKM. The CDR3 totals 14 residues.

This clone was observed a handful of times. The V gene is TRBV6-5, the J gene TRBJ1-1; D is unclear. Germline CDR1 MNHEY, CDR2 SVGAGI. The length of the CDR3 is 13 residues. Between the trimmed V and J ends, which lost 6 bases and 1 base, there was a span of 9 bases. The CDR3 protein is CASSILENTEAFF. The CDR3 DNA follows: TGTGCCAGCAGCATACTCGAGAACACTGAAGCTTTCTTT.